This TCR beta chain was recovered during a study of cytomegalovirus exposure and HLA in healthy donors. Study-wide results and caveats: About 87% or about 30% of the time was how often most TCR beta V segments were productive, according to an earlier analysis. Cytomegalovirus association was assigned to about 150 TCR beta chains.

To note about this clone: Its cognate antigen is unknown.

Healthy donors of bone marrow made up the group. Amplification used 60 Vbeta primers and 13 Jbeta primers. Original methodology: Counted up in a later analysis, unique TCR beta chains came to roughly 80 million, with around 11 million shared. Some clones are missing from TCRdb's copy, which holds only in-frame ones; the method was immunoSEQ multiplex PCR. The V and J calls and clone size come from that table; D and trimming were worked out from the DNA. This table holds about 150,000 clones, just under 80% found once. The TCR comes from a male donor in good health and CMV-seronegative. The material sequenced was PBMCs.

The CDR3 sequence: CASSSRDGGGYNEQFF. The CDR3 region has the DNA TGCGCCAGCAGCTCACGGGACGGGGGGGGCTACAATGAGCAGTTCTTC. The chain combines TRBV5-1 with TRBJ2-1; 8 positions match TRBD2. Germline lookup yields CDR1 SGHRS and CDR2 YFSETQ. Germline trimming cut 3 bases from V and 3 bases from J; bases unmatched to any gene: 8. The CDR3 extends over 16 amino acids.